This T cell receptor (beta chain) was sequenced in a study of cytomegalovirus exposure and HLA in healthy donors. The study's findings and limits: Follow-up analysis found HLA locus-dependent TCR association rates, highest for DRB1 and lowest for HLA-C. Most CMV-associated TCR beta chains were later found to appear HLA-restricted. Overall, approximately 150 TCR beta chains were annotated as cytomegalovirus-associated. A highly shared variant cluster was judged a likely technical artifact.

Trimming at V came to 3 bases and at J to 3 bases, leaving 7 bases not matched to a gene. Per the germline V gene, CDR1 is SGHRS and CDR2 is YFSETQ. The CDR3 has 17 amino acids. Comments on this clone: The antigen remains undetermined.

The PCR used 60 Vbeta and 13 Jbeta primers. Produced via immunoSEQ multiplex PCR; TCRdb's table is partial and in-frame only. The table has 150,000 to 200,000 clones, approximately 81% seen once. This TCR was recovered from a woman aged 50 to 65 in good health and CMV-seronegative. The rearrangement links TRBV5-1 to TRBJ2-2; 11 nucleotides line up with TRBD1. The sequenced material came from PBMCs. The CDR3 here is CASSYTDRGRDTGELFF. The CDR3 nucleotides read TGCGCCAGCAGCTACACGGACAGGGGGCGCGACACCGGGGAGCTGTTTTTT.